These T cell receptor beta chains were read from a single sample in a study of shared clonotypes between healthy human individuals. TCRdb's copy holds only in-frame clones and misses some; the assay was immunoSEQ multiplex PCR. The table records hundreds of thousands of clones, around 72% of them present only once. Sample: memory CD4+ T cells sorted from blood. The receptors originated from a woman aged 25 to 45 in good health. Each CDR3 is given with its conserved first and last residue. D genes are given only for firm matches. Clone size is given for some rows only: seen once, a few or many times, or a class if the clone is expanded.

>TRBV5-1|-|TRBD1|TRBJ1-4
TGCGCCAGCAGCCCGGATCAAGGACAGGGCAGCGAAAAACTGTTTTTT
CASSPDQGQGSEKLFF
>TRBV27|-|-|TRBJ2-1
TGTGCCAGCAGGCTGCGGCTACAGGGAGCCAATGAGCAGTTCTTC
CASRLRLQGANEQFF
>TRBV18|-|TRBD2|TRBJ2-1
TGTGCCAGCTCACCGTTAGCGGGAGTGCGCTCCTACAATGAGCAGTTCTTC
CASSPLAGVRSYNEQFF
>TRBV7-8|many|-|TRBJ1-2
TGTGCCAGCAGCCAAGGGGACTATGGCTACACCTTC
CASSQGDYGYTF
>TRBV28|-|-|TRBJ2-2
TGTGCCAGCAGTGGCCGAGGAGGCAGCCCGAACACCGGGGAGCTGTTTTTT
CASSGRGGSPNTGELFF
>TRBV6-6|-|TRBD1|TRBJ2-1
TGTGCCAGCCGCCTCCGGGACAGGGGGCATTATGAGCAGTTCTTC
CASRLRDRGHYEQFF
>TRBV28|-|-|TRBJ2-7
TGTGCCAGCAGTCCCGGAAACCCAGGGAGCTACGAGCAGTACTTC
CASSPGNPGSYEQYF
>TRBV7-3|many|-|TRBJ1-1
TGTGCCAGCAGCTTAACCCCTGGGTGGGACACTGAAGCTTTCTTT
CASSLTPGWDTEAFF
>TRBV4-1|-|TRBD2|TRBJ2-1
TGCGCCAGCAGCCAGAACAGACTAGCGGGAGGTCCTAGCTCCTACAATGAGCAGTTCTTC
CASSQNRLAGGPSSYNEQFF
>TRBV2|-|TRBD2|TRBJ2-1
TGTGCCAGCAGTCAGAATAGCGGGAGCTCCTACAATGAGCAGTTCTTC
CASSQNSGSSYNEQFF
>TRBV30|once|TRBD1|TRBJ2-5
TGTGCCTGGTCACGAGGCGGGACAGGGGCCCAAGAGACCCAGTACTTC
CAWSRGGTGAQETQYF
>TRBV5-6|-|-|TRBJ2-7
TGTGCCAGCAGCTTTCAGGGAAAGAAGCAGTACTTC
CASSFQGKKQYF
>TRBV28|-|TRBD2|TRBJ2-1
TGTGCCAGCAGTTCTCGACTCAAGCCGGGAGGTCTCGACAATGAGCAGTTCTTC
CASSSRLKPGGLDNEQFF
>TRBV7-2|-|TRBD2|TRBJ2-1
TGTGCCAGCAGCTCCAGTGCCCTCACGATAGCGGGAGGATGGTTCTTC
CASSSSALTIAGGWFF
>TRBV4-1|-|TRBD1|TRBJ1-5
TGCGCCAGCAGCCAGGGGACTCTCACAGGGGGAGGGCATCAGCCCCAGCATTTT
CASSQGTLTGGGHQPQHF
>TRBV28|once|-|TRBJ2-7
TGTGCCAGCCTTTCATCGGGAGTGCCCGAGCAGTACTTC
CASLSSGVPEQYF
>TRBV29-1|many|TRBD2|TRBJ2-3
TGCAGCGTTGAACTATTTAGCGGGTCGACAGATACGCAGTATTTT
CSVELFSGSTDTQYF